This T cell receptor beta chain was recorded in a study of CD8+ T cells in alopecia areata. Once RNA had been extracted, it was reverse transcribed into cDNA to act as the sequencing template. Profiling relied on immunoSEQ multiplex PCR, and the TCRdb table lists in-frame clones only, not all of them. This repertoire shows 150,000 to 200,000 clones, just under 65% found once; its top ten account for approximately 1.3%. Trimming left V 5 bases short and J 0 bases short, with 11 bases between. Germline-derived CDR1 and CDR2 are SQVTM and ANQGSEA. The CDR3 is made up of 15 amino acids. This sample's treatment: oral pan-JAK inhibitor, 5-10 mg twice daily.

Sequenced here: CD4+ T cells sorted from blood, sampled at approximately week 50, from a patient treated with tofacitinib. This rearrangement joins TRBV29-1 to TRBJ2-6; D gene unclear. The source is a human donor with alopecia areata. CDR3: CSVSSVLSGANVLTF. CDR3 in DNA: TGCAGCGTTTCCTCAGTGCTCTCTGGGGCCAACGTCCTGACTTTC.